This T cell receptor (beta chain) came from a study of T cells in women clearing cervical HPV infection. General study findings and limits: Repertoire richness, not evenness, was significantly elevated in CIN3+ cases versus controls.

As regards this clone: Its cognate antigen is unknown. The CDR3 extends 3 residues past the end of the read, so its final part is completed from the germline J gene.

Profiling relied on immunoSEQ multiplex PCR, and the TCRdb table lists in-frame clones only, not all of them. The sample has more than 20,000 clones; the top ten hold more than 6%. This CDR3 is 15 amino acids long. The junction had 7 bases not matched to a gene; V was cut back by 4 bases and J by 4 bases. The germline gives CDR1 LGHDT, CDR2 YNNKEL (reference sequence). This chain connects TRBV3-1 (or the pseudogene TRBV3-2) to TRBJ2-3; 8 nucleotides match TRBD2. The material sequenced was blood buffy coat. The sequence derives from a woman aged 18-70 years with a cervical HPV16 infection that either progressed to CIN3+ or cleared (not recorded which). CDR3 loop: CASSPRAGVADTQYF. The CDR3 DNA, read in part, is TGTGCCAGCAGCCCTCGAGCGGGAGTGGCAGATACG.